These T cell receptor beta chains were read from a single sample in a study of blood T cell repertoires in COVID-19. The assay was immunoSEQ multiplex PCR, and TCRdb's table has in-frame clones only and misses some. Of roughly 120,000 clones in the sample, 82% were seen once. Specimen: peripheral blood. Receptors originate from a woman in her sixties or seventies with acute or convalescent COVID-19. Both conserved end residues are part of each CDR3. D genes are given only for firm matches.

len,v_gene,d_gene,CDR3aa
15,TRBV6-5,.,CASSYSRQQNTEAFF
19,TRBV19,.,CASSLSRGSPSSYNSPLHF
15,TRBV6-2/TRBV6-3,TRBD1,CASSLTGGSTDTQYF
15,TRBV25-1,TRBD2,CASRDRGGRTDTQYF
16,TRBV9,TRBD2,CASSGGLAGGTGELFF
12,TRBV5-4,.,CASSPDRGEQYF
16,TRBV27,TRBD1,CASSQAGTAVNYGYTF
14,TRBV6-5,TRBD2,CASRAGGIRNEQYF
15,TRBV7-9,TRBD2,CASSPGLAGEETQYF
15,TRBV5-1,.,CASSVSFRENTEAFF
14,TRBV7-9,TRBD1,CASRQGTSGNTIYF
17,TRBV27,TRBD2,CASSLSRLAGMADTQYF
15,TRBV7-2,TRBD1,CASSFAGTGLETQYF
13,TRBV7-2,.,CASTNVAGGAAFF
13,TRBV6-6,TRBD2,CASSYRRGETQYF
17,TRBV5-5,TRBD1,CASSWGDRGEIGETQYF